These T cell receptor beta chains were read from a single sample in a study of T cells in Graves' hyperthyroidism and ophthalmopathy. TCRdb analysed the multiplex PCR reads with MiXCR anew, one entry per CDR3 protein. The sample records hundreds of thousands of distinct CDR3 sequences, around 14% being singletons. The source material was blood. All receptors derive from a woman between 18 and 29 years old with Graves' hyperthyroidism that later progressed to Graves' ophthalmopathy. CDR3s include the opening cysteine and the closing phenylalanine or tryptophan. The D gene is left open where the match is weak. Rows give clone size only sometimes, using once, few, many, or a class for an expanded clone.

-,TRBV7-9,few,TRBJ2-7,TGTGCCAGCTCCCAGTGGGACGAGCAGTACTTC,CASSQWDEQYF
-,TRBV7-8,many,TRBJ1-1,TGTGCCAGCAGCTTATTACGGGGGCGGAACACTGAAGCTTTCTTT,CASSLLRGRNTEAFF
TRBD1,TRBV15,-,TRBJ1-5,TGTGCCACCAGCAGAGATCCCCTGGACAGGAGTAGCAATCAGCCCCAGCATTTT,CATSRDPLDRSSNQPQHF
-,TRBV6-2/TRBV6-3,-,TRBJ1-1,TGTGCCAGTTTCCCGACAGCCGTGAACACTGAAGCTTTCTTT,CASFPTAVNTEAFF
-,TRBV19,-,TRBJ2-3,TGTGCCAGTAGTATAGATGTGACTTCCTCAGATACGCAGTATTTT,CASSIDVTSSDTQYF
-,TRBV20-1,few,TRBJ1-5,TGCAGTGCTCGTGTCAGGTCCCTTAGCAATCAGCCCCAGCATTTT,CSARVRSLSNQPQHF
-,TRBV15,-,TRBJ1-5,TGTGCCACCAGCAGAGATCATGACCGGAATCAGCCCCAGCATTTT,CATSRDHDRNQPQHF
-,TRBV19,-,TRBJ2-2,TGTGCCACCGTAATTTGGACAACTGCGAACACCGGGGAGCTGTTTTTT,CATVIWTTANTGELFF
-,TRBV2,many,TRBJ2-6,TGTGCCAGCAGGGAACAGGGCTCTGGGGCCAACGTCCTGACTTTC,CASREQGSGANVLTF
TRBD2,TRBV7-9,many,TRBJ2-7,TGTGCCAGCAGCAGCATAGCGGGAGGAGGGAAGCAGTACTTC,CASSSIAGGGKQYF
-,TRBV27,many,TRBJ2-2,TGTGCCAGCAGTCCATTTTGGGCCCTTTCCGGGGGCACCGGGGAGCTGTTTTTT,CASSPFWALSGGTGELFF
-,TRBV4-3,-,TRBJ1-3,TGCGCCAGCAGCCAAGAAAGTCCGGGGGCGTACACCATATATTTT,CASSQESPGAYTIYF
TRBD1,TRBV24-1,-,TRBJ2-5,TGTGCCACCAGTGATCCTACAGGGGTATACCAAGAGACCCAGTACTTC,CATSDPTGVYQETQYF
TRBD1,TRBV5-6,many,TRBJ1-2,TGTGCCAGCAGCTTGGGGGACAGGGCCTATGGCTACACCTTC,CASSLGDRAYGYTF
TRBD1,TRBV5-8,-,TRBJ2-1,TGTGCCAGCAGCTGGACAGGTTACAATGAGCAGTTCTTC,CASSWTGYNEQFF
-,TRBV4-3,few,TRBJ2-1,TGCGCCAGCAGCCAAGAGGCCTCTTCCTACAATGAGCAGTTCTTC,CASSQEASSYNEQFF
TRBD2,TRBV20-1,many,TRBJ2-1,TGCAGTGCAGCCGGGACTAGCCACAATGAGCAGTTCTTC,CSAAGTSHNEQFF
-,TRBV5-6,-,TRBJ1-1,TGTGCCAGCAGTCCGGTGGGACAAGGGAGTTGGGAGACTGAAGCTTTCTTT,CASSPVGQGSWETEAFF
TRBD1,TRBV28,-,TRBJ2-7,TGTGCCAGCAGTGCCCGGGACAGGGGCTACGAGCAGTACTTC,CASSARDRGYEQYF
-,TRBV5-1,many,TRBJ1-6,TGCGCCAGCAGCTTGAAGCCGACCGGTTCACCCCTCCACTTT,CASSLKPTGSPLHF
-,TRBV7-9,many,TRBJ2-1,TGTGCCAGCAGCTTAAACCCGATCTCCTACAATGAGCAGTTCTTC,CASSLNPISYNEQFF
TRBD1,TRBV6-2/TRBV6-3,-,TRBJ1-1,TGTGCCAGCAAGACAGGGGTGGCCACTGAAGCTTTCTTT,CASKTGVATEAFF
-,TRBV7-8,many,TRBJ1-1,TGTGCCAGCAGCCCGCTAGGACGGAGAATGAACACTGAAGCTTTCTTT,CASSPLGRRMNTEAFF
TRBD2,TRBV18,-,TRBJ2-7,TGTGCCAGCTCACCAGCGGGTCTAGCGGGAGTGCACGAGCAGTACTTC,CASSPAGLAGVHEQYF
TRBD1,TRBV29-1,few,TRBJ2-1,TGCAGCGCTCTCAGGGGGAATGAGCAGTTCTTC,CSALRGNEQFF
-,TRBV12-3/TRBV12-4,many,TRBJ1-1,TGTGCCAGCAGCCTAAACGATCAGGGAGGCACTGAAGCTTTCTTT,CASSLNDQGGTEAFF
TRBD2,TRBV3-1,many,TRBJ2-7,TGTGCCAGCAGCCCTGCTGGGACTAGCGGGGACGAGCAGTACTTC,CASSPAGTSGDEQYF